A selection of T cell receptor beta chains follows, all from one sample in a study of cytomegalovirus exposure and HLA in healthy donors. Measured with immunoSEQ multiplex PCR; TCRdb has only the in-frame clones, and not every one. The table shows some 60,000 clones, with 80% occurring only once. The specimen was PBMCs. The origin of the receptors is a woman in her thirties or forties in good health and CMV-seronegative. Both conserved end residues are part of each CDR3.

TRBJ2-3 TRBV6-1 CASSDRGQTWADTQYF
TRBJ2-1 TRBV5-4 CASSQDRNSYNEQFF
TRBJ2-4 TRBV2 CASTMGQSLAKNIQYF
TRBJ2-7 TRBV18 CASSPTEQVGEQYF
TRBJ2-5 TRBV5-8 CASSRAAGLETQYF
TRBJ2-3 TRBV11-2 CASSSYPSGPSTDTQYF
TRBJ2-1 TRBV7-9 CASSPQSGRYEQFF
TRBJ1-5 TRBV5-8 CASSLGTGVQGPQHF
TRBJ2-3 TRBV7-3 CSSSQAGLVATDTQYF
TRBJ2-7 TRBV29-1 CSVELGTSSYEQYF
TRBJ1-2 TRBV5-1 CASRQGQASTYGYTF
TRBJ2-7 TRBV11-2 CASSLDAYEQYF
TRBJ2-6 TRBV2 CASSPGTGFTSSGANVLTF
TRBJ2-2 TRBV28 CASTTPGNTGELFF
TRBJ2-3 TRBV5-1 CASSSTGGATDTQYF
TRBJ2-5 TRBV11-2 CASSRSRALKTQYF
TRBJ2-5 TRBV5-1 CASSLSGRGQTQYF
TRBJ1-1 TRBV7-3 CASSPGGGGNTEAFF
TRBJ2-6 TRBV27 CASTNSGANVLTF
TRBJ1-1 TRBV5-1 CASRYDRGRETEAFF
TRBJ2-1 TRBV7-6 CASSDTGAGVGNEQFF
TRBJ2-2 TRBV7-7 CASSQTSGTYTGELFF
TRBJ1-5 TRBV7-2 CASGTGQAQPQHF
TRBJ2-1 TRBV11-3 CASSLDSGSWNEQFF
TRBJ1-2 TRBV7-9 CASSLVGTTLNYGYTF
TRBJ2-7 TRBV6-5 CASSRAGSYEQYF
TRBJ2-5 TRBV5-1 CASSLMGQHQETQYF
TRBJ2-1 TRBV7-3 CASSLMPLAAYNEQFF
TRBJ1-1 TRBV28 CASRGQKRFMNTEAFF
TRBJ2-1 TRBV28 CASSLRSGRALIYNEQFF
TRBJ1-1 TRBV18 CASSPGGKMNTEAFF
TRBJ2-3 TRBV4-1 CASSHSGGAGTDTQYF
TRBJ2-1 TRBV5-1 CASSTGLAGGRGSYNEQFF
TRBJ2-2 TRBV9 CASSVALWTGVTGELFF
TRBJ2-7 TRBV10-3 CAISESGGPGQYF
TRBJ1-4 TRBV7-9 CASSSGGLFNEKLFF
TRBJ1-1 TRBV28 CASIIIGGSVAFF